The clone carrying this T cell receptor beta chain was detected only a few times. In this CDR3 the conserved last residue, phenylalanine or tryptophan, is missing, so a read error is likely. RNA was extracted from bulk tissue without any cell sorting. This non-tumor lung sample came from over 3 cm beyond the tumor edge. This entry comes from a study of tumor and adjacent non-tumor tissue in lung cancer. V was shortened by 3 bases and J by 5 bases, with 17 bases between the two germline ends. Looked up from germline, CDR1 is SQVTM and CDR2 is ANQGSEA. The CDR3 contains 15 residues. The library came from three nested PCR rounds adapted from ARM-PCR protocols. TCRdb re-called the multiplex PCR reads with MiXCR, one entry per CDR3 protein. The profile shows fewer than 55,000 distinct CDR3 sequences, approximately 59% of them singletons.

The genes are TRBV29-1 and TRBJ2-1; a weak D match, TRBD1 (5 bases). Source material: distant non-tumor lung tissue. This sequence originates from a woman in her thirties or forties with non-small cell lung cancer. Here the CDR3 DNA reads TGCAGCGTTGACGCTTTGGGGCCCCTAAACAATGAGCAGTTCCTC. Translated, it gives CSVDALGPLNNEQFL.